These 18 T cell receptor beta chains were sequenced from one sample in a study of regulatory T cells in long-lasting Graves disease. Arm-PCR of CDR3 regions and iRepertoire HTBI primers were the basis on which TCR beta libraries were built. TCRdb passed the multiplex PCR reads through MiXCR, listing each CDR3 protein once. The repertoire has about 440,000 distinct CDR3 sequences, about 15% of them found once; the top ten carry approximately 15%. Time point noted: newly diagnosed GD, antithyroid drugs for less than 3 months. PBMC RNA was the source of the TCR library. These records were also assigned to another study, of T cells in Graves' hyperthyroidism and ophthalmopathy.

The input for sequencing was peripheral blood mononuclear cells (PBMCs), taken at new diagnosis, from a patient treated with antithyroid drugs. Receptor source: a woman aged 30 to 39 with Graves disease.

This clonotype was seen repeatedly, ten times or more. The rearrangement joins TRBV12-3 or TRBV12-4 to TRBJ2-4; either TRBD1 or TRBD2 may supply D (5 bases each). This CDR3 contains 15 residues. V dropped 5 bases and J dropped 7 bases, with 18 bases sitting between them. In DNA, the CDR3 is TGTGCCAGCAGTCCTACGGGACGCTCACAGAACATTCAGTACTTC. It specifies CASSPTGRSQNIQYF.

This chain joins TRBV28 and TRBJ1-2; perhaps TRBD1 as D (5 bases). The V gene lost 6 bases and the J gene lost 3 bases, with 5 bases spanning the gap. Germline loops: CDR1 MDHEN, CDR2 SYDVKM. The CDR3 spans 11 residues. The CDR3 loop is CASRGDYGYTF. Here the CDR3 DNA reads TGTGCCAGCAGGGGGGACTATGGCTACACCTTC.

The genes are TRBV19 and TRBJ2-7, with D maybe TRBD1 (5 bases). Germline V gene data show CDR1 as LNHDA and CDR2 as SQIVND (reference sequence). The CDR3 loop spans 14 amino acids. The V and J ends lost 4 bases and 2 bases respectively, with 12 bases between them. The CDR3 region has the DNA TGTGCCAGTAGTAAAAGGGGTTCCACCTACGAGCAGTACTTC. It codes for CASSKRGSTYEQYF.

The chain joins TRBV7-9 to TRBJ2-3; D unclear. CDR1 SEHNR and CDR2 FQNEAQ come from the germline V gene (reference sequence). Deletions cut 3 bases from V and 5 bases from J, with 9 bases between. The CDR3 totals 13 residues. The DNA of the CDR3 is TGTGCCAGCAGCTTTGGGGAAATAGATACGCAGTATTTT. It codes for CASSFGEIDTQYF.

This clonotype was found many times. The V gene is TRBV7-9, the J gene TRBJ2-7, with D possibly being TRBD2 (5 bases). CDR1 is SEHNR, CDR2 FQNEAQ, per germline (reference sequence). The CDR3 is 15 amino acids. Trimming took 3 bases from V and 3 from J, leaving 15 bases between them. CDR3 in amino acids: CASSFAGVVDYEQYF. CDR3 nucleotide sequence: TGTGCCAGCAGCTTTGCCGGGGTGGTAGACTACGAGCAGTACTTC.

The J gene is TRBJ2-5, the V gene TRBV7-6; no reliable D call. The CDR3 runs to 13 residues. Germline values: CDR1 SGHVS, CDR2 FNYEAQ. Deletions cut 2 bases from V and 5 bases from J, with 9 bases between. The CDR3 region is CASSLTVLETQYF. CDR3 DNA sequence: TGTGCCAGCAGCTTAACAGTTTTGGAGACCCAGTACTTC.

This clonotype has ten or more counts. The J gene is TRBJ1-1, the V gene TRBV11-3; D not resolved. This CDR3 has 13 amino acids. Germline V gene sequence: CDR1 SGHNT, CDR2 YENEEA. V was pared by 6 bases and J by 6 bases, with 14 bases between. The CDR3 bases are TGTGCCAGCAGAGGAATTGTCGGACCTGAAGCTTTCTTT. Its protein product is CASRGIVGPEAFF.

This clonotype was counted ten times or more. The rearrangement joins TRBV2 to TRBJ2-2; no firm D call. Germline CDR1 and CDR2: SNHLY and FYNNEI. V shed 4 bases and J shed 4 bases, with 7 bases lying between them. This CDR3 is built from 13 residues. The CDR3 loop is CASSAQFTGELFF. Here the CDR3 DNA reads TGTGCCAGCAGTGCGCAGTTCACCGGGGAGCTGTTTTTT.

This clonotype was recorded a few times. The gene calls are TRBV7-9 and TRBJ2-5; 11 bases are a match to TRBD2. CDR1 is SEHNR and CDR2 is FQNEAQ in the germline V gene (reference sequence). There are 15 residues in the CDR3. V lost 1 base to trimming and J lost 5 bases; unmatched junction nucleotides: 3. CDR3 sequence reads: CASSLVLAGGETQYF. CDR3 nucleotide sequence: TGTGCCAGCAGCTTAGTCCTAGCGGGAGGTGAGACCCAGTACTTC. Full variable domain (missing parts from reference TRBV7-9 and TRBJ2-5): DTGVSQNPRHKITKRGQNVTFRCDPISEHNRLYWYRQTLGQGPEFLTYFQNEAQLEKSRLLSDRFSAERPKGSFSTLEIQRTEQGDSAMYLCASSLVLAGGETQYFGPGTRLLVL.

This chain connects TRBV18 to TRBJ2-2; possible D gene TRBD1, 6 bases. Germline assignment: CDR1 KGHSH and CDR2 LQKENI. CDR3 length: 15 residues. The V end was cut by 5 bases, the J end by 3 bases, with 13 bases between. CDR3 sequence: CASSAYRADTGELFF. CDR3 bases: TGTGCCAGCTCAGCTTACAGGGCGGACACCGGGGAGCTGTTTTTT.

The chain links TRBV9 to TRBJ2-5, with a tentative D call TRBD1 (6 bases). The V end was cut by 0 bases, the J end by 4 bases, with 10 bases between. The CDR3 loop spans 14 amino acids. The germline V gene has CDR1 SGDLS and CDR2 YYNGEE. The CDR3 region has the DNA TGTGCCAGCAGCGTAGGGTGGGGGCGAGAGACCCAGTACTTC. It specifies CASSVGWGRETQYF.

This clonotype was picked up a small number of times. V and J are TRBV14 and TRBJ1-1; TRBD1 might be the D (6 bases). CDR1 and CDR2 (germline): SGHDN, FVKESK. The length of the CDR3 is 14 residues. Trimming cost V 4 bases and J 0 bases, with 9 bases left between them. The CDR3 DNA reads as TGTGCCAGCAGCCGGGGGCGAATGAACACTGAAGCTTTCTTT. This codes for CASSRGRMNTEAFF. The variable domain in full, with the rest retrieved from reference TRBV14 and TRBJ1-1, is EAGVTQFPSHSVIEKGQTVTLRCDPISGHDNLYWYRRVMGKEIKFLLHFVKESKQDESGMPNNRFLAERTGGTYSTLKVQPAELEDSGVYFCASSRGRMNTEAFFGQGTRLTVV.

This clonotype was observed a handful of times. The chain is built from TRBV10-2 and TRBJ2-1, with D tentatively TRBD1 (6 bases). CDR1 is WSHSY and CDR2 is SAAADI in the germline V gene. This CDR3 contains 14 residues. Trimming pared 4 bases from V and 3 bases from J, leaving 10 bases between. The chain's CDR3 is CASSGTAIYNEQFF. CDR3 nucleotides: TGCGCCAGCAGTGGGACAGCAATCTACAATGAGCAGTTCTTC.

The rearrangement joins TRBV14 to TRBJ2-7; TRBD2 aligns across 10 bases. This CDR3 has 17 amino acids. Germline values: CDR1 SGHDN, CDR2 FVKESK. Germline trimming cut 0 bases from V and 4 bases from J; bases unmatched to any gene: 9. The CDR3 region has the DNA TGTGCCAGCAGCCAAGAACCGGGACTAGCGTTTCCATACGAGCAGTACTTC. Amino acids: CASSQEPGLAFPYEQYF.

This clonotype has ten or more counts. This chain links TRBV6-1 with TRBJ2-1; a possible D gene is TRBD2 (5 bases). The CDR3 runs to 13 residues. Looked up from germline, CDR1 is MNHNS and CDR2 is SASEGT. Trimming took 8 bases from V and 4 from J, leaving 12 bases between them. The CDR3 DNA reads TGTGCCAGCCAGGCTAGCCCTTACAATGAGCAGTTCTTC. Its translation: CASQASPYNEQFF.

This clonotype was seen ten or more times. The chain uses TRBV11-3 and TRBJ2-7; TRBD1 agrees at 8 bases. Germline trimming cut 5 bases from V and 1 base from J; bases unmatched to any gene: 10. The CDR3 has 16 amino acids. Per germline, CDR1 SGHNT and CDR2 YENEEA. The CDR3 protein is CASSRRAGGASYEQYF. DNA for the CDR3: TGTGCCAGCAGCCGTAGAGCAGGGGGCGCGTCCTACGAGCAGTACTTC. Full variable domain (missing parts from reference TRBV11-3 and TRBJ2-7): EAGVVQSPRYKIIEKKQPVAFWCNPISGHNTLYWYLQNLGQGPELLIRYENEEAVDDSQLPKDRFSAERLKGVDSTLKIQPAELGDSAVYLCASSRRAGGASYEQYFGPGTRLTVT.

At least ten counts were recorded for this clonotype. The chain links TRBV6-9 to TRBJ2-1, with D hard to call. The germline V and J ends were trimmed by 3 bases and 2 bases, with 8 bases remaining between them. Looked up from germline, CDR1 is MNHGY and CDR2 is SVAAGI. There are 14 residues in the CDR3. CDR3 DNA: TGTGCCAGCAGTTACTACGAGCCCTACAATGAGCAGTTCTTC. As protein: CASSYYEPYNEQFF.

This clonotype was detected many times. V is TRBV11-3 and J is TRBJ2-7; 8 bases line up with TRBD1. The CDR3 totals 14 residues. V shed 4 bases and J 6 bases; nucleotides not matched to a gene: 8. CDR1 is SGHNT and CDR2 is YENEEA in the germline V gene. In DNA, the CDR3 is TGTGCCAGCAGCTCGGGGACAGGAATAACCGAGCAGTACTTC. Residues: CASSSGTGITEQYF.